This TCR beta chain was captured by sequencing in a study of T cell changes during pregnancy in multiple sclerosis. The CDR3 runs 15 residues. CDR1 is SGHVS and CDR2 is FQNEAQ in the germline V gene. With 3 bases removed from V and 5 bases from J, the gap between germline ends came to 13 bases. This table comes from immunoSEQ multiplex PCR, and its TCRdb copy is limited to in-frame clones, with some not included. The table has about 92,000 clones, approximately 92% seen once. The source of this sequence is a female donor with multiple sclerosis, enrolled in a pregnancy study. This chain uses TRBV7-8 with TRBJ2-2, with D perhaps matching TRBD1 (5 bases). This specimen consisted of peripheral blood, obtained in the first trimester of pregnancy. The CDR3 sequence is CASSFEGALTGELFF. The CDR3 DNA reads TGTGCCAGCAGCTTTGAAGGGGCGTTAACCGGGGAGCTGTTTTTT.